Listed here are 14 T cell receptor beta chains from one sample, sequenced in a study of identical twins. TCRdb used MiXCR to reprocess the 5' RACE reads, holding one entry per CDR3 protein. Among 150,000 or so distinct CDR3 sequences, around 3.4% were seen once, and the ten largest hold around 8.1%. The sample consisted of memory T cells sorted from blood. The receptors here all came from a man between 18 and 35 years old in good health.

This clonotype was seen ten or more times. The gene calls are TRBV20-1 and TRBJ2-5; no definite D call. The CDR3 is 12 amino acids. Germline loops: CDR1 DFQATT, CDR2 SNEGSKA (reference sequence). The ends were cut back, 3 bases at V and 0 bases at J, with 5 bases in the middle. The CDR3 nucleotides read TGCAGTGCTAGGCACAACCAAGAGACCCAGTACTTC. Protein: CSARHNQETQYF.

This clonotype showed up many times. The CDR3 here is CSVGQGDGELFF. CDR3 coding DNA: TGCAGCGTTGGACAGGGGGACGGGGAGCTGTTTTTT. This rearrangement joins TRBV29-1 to TRBJ2-2, with TRBD1 matching over 9 bases. The CDR3 is 12 residues long. The germline V gene has CDR1 SQVTM and CDR2 ANQGSEA. Unmatched junction bases numbered 1, after V lost 4 bases and J lost 7 bases.

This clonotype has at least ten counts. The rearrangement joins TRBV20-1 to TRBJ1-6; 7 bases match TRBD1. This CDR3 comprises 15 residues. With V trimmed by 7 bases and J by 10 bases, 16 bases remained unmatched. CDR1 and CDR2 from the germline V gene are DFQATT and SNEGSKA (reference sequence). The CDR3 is CSVQGGAAAISPLHF. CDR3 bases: TGCAGTGTCCAGGGGGGGGCAGCGGCGATCTCACCCCTCCACTTT.

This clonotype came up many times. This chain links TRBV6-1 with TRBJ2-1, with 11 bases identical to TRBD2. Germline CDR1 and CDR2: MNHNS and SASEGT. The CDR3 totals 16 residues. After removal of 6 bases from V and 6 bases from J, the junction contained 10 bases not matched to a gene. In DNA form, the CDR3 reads TGTGCCAGCAGATCCCCCCTAGCGGGAGGAGGCAATGAGCAGTTCTTC. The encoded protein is CASRSPLAGGGNEQFF.

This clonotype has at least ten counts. The CDR3 reads CAISDGLNPVNEQFF. CDR3 nucleotides: TGTGCCATCAGTGACGGCTTAAACCCCGTCAATGAGCAGTTCTTC. The gene calls are TRBV10-3 and TRBJ2-1; no clear D gene. CDR1 ENHRY and CDR2 SYGVKD come from the germline V gene. The ends were cut back, 3 bases at V and 6 bases at J, with 15 bases in the middle. This CDR3 comprises 15 residues.

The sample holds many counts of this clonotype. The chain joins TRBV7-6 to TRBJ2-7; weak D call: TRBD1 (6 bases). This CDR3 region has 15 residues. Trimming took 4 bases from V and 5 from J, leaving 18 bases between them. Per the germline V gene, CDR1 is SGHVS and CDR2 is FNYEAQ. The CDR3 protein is CASSSMAGENHEQYF. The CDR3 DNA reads TGTGCCAGCAGCTCGATGGCAGGGGAAAACCACGAGCAGTACTTC. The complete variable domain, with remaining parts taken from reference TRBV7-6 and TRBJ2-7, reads GAGVSQSPRYKVTKRGQDVALRCDPISGHVSLYWYRQALGQGPEFLTYFNYEAQQDKSGLPNDRFSAERPEGSISTLTIQRTEQRDSAMYRCASSSMAGENHEQYFGPGTRLTVT.

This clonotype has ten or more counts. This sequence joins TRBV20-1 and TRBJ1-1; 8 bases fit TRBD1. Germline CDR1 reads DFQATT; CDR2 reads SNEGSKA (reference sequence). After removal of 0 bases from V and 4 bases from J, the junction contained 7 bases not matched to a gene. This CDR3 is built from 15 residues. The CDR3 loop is CSARDLGQDGTEAFF. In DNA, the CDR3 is TGCAGTGCTAGAGATTTGGGACAGGACGGCACTGAAGCTTTCTTT.

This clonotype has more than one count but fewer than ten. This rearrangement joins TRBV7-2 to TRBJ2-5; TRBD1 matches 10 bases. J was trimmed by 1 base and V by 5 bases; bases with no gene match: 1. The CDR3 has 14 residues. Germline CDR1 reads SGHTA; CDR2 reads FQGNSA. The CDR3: CASSRDRGQETQYF. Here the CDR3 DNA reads TGTGCCAGCAGCAGGGACAGGGGCCAAGAGACCCAGTACTTC.

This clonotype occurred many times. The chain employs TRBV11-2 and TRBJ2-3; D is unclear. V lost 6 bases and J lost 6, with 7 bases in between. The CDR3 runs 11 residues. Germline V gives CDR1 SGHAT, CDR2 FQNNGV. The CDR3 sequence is CASSYPDTQYF. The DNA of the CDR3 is TGTGCCAGCAGTTACCCGGATACGCAGTATTTT.

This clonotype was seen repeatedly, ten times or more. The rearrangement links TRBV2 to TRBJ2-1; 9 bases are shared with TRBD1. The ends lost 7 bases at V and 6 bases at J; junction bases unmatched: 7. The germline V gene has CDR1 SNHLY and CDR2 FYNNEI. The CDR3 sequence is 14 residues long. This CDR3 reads CASTAQGASNEQFF. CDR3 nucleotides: TGTGCCAGCACCGCACAGGGGGCGAGCAATGAGCAGTTCTTC.

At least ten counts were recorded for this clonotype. As DNA, the CDR3 is TGTGCCAGCAGGAAGGGACTAGCGGGACTCACCGGGGAGCTGTTTTTT. Its translation: CASRKGLAGLTGELFF. The chain employs TRBV25-1 and TRBJ2-2; 13 nucleotides line up with TRBD2. Germline V lookup: CDR1 MGHDK, CDR2 SYGVNS. CDR3 length: 16 amino acids. The junction had 5 bases not matched to a gene; V was cut back by 6 bases and J by 4 bases.

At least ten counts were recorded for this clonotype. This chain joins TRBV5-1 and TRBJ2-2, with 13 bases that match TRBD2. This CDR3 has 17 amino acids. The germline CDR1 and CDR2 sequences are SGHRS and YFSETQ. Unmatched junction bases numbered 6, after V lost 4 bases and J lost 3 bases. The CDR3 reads CASSRTSGGRDTGELFF. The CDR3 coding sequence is TGCGCCAGCAGCAGGACTAGCGGGGGACGGGACACCGGGGAGCTGTTTTTT.

CDR3 sequence reads: CASSVWVKDNEQFF. DNA for the CDR3: TGTGCCAGCAGTGTGTGGGTAAAAGACAATGAGCAGTTCTTC. The V gene is TRBV2, the J gene TRBJ2-1; no clear D gene. The V gene's germline CDR1 is SNHLY and CDR2 FYNNEI. Trimming cost V 4 bases and J 5 bases, with 12 bases left between them. The CDR3 is made up of 14 amino acids.

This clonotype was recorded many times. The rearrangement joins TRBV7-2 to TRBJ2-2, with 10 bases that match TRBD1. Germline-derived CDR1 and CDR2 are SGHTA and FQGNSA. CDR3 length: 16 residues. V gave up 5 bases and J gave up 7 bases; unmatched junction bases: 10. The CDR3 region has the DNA TGTGCCAGCAGCAGACCGGGACAGGGGCGTGTCGGGGAGCTGTTTTTT. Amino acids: CASSRPGQGRVGELFF.